This TCR beta chain appears in the sequencing data of a study of breast tumors, draining lymph nodes, adjacent tissues. Study outcomes and limitations: Tumor repertoires ranked between lymph nodes and nontumor tissue in diversity, with V and J gene preferences. Compared with basal-like, luminal-like tumors shared significantly more repertoire with nontumor tissue. Data fit most tumor T cells coming from lymph node, expanding in tumor.

Germline values: CDR1 SGHNT, CDR2 YYREEE (reference sequence). V lost 9 bases to trimming and J lost 3 bases; unmatched junction nucleotides: 14. The CDR3 is made up of 16 amino acids. From the multiplex PCR reads, TCRdb called clonotypes with MiXCR, one entry per CDR3 protein. The sample comprises 180,000 or so distinct CDR3 sequences, 31% of which are singletons, and around 4.5% rests with the top ten. As to this clonotype: Its antigen is not known. A much more abundant neighbour one base away suggests this may be a read error.

Samples came from axillary lymph nodes draining the breast cancer. Material for sequencing was axillary lymph node tissue. This clonotype originated in a female donor with breast cancer. Some clones in this sample may be carry-over from other donors' samples. V usage is TRBV5-4 and J usage is TRBJ2-1; 8 bases agree with TRBD2. In nucleotides, the CDR3 is TGTGCCAACAGTTCGTCCGGGAGGGCCTTCTACAATGAGCAGTTCTTC. The encoded protein is CANSSSGRAFYNEQFF.